The entry below describes one T cell receptor beta chain. This record belongs to a study of human T cells and chemical hapten exposure. About the study: The patch tests put 0.01% DPC on the skin of the upper back and were read 6 days later.

The CDR3 contains 13 residues. Trimming cost V 3 bases and J 8 bases, with 13 bases left between them. Looked up from germline, CDR1 is MDHEN and CDR2 is SYDVKM. How the authors handled the data: Between roughly 23,224 and 700,000 TCRs appeared in each sample, and the median stood at 95,638. TCRdb reprocessed the RACE reads via MiXCR and lists one record per CDR3 protein. Here the V and J calls rest on TCRdb's processing, not on the authors' analysis. The repertoire includes tens of thousands of distinct CDR3 sequences, around 10% of them detected once, and 1.4% sits in the top ten. Time point meaning: patch test 3, about 24 weeks after DPC sensitization. Stated treatment: therapeutic diphenylcyclopropenone sensitization with weekly scalp DPC. Investigators collected blood before applying each patch test.

This TCR was sampled from a woman in her 50s with alopecia areata. Some clones in this sample may be carry-over from other donors' samples. The sequenced sample was whole blood, obtained in connection with sensitization to the hapten diphenylcyclopropenone (DPC). This chain connects TRBV28 to TRBJ1-1; weak D call: TRBD1 (5 bases). Here the CDR3 DNA reads TGTGCCAGCAGTTTGGGGGGTGGACGAGAAGCTTTCTTT. It encodes CASSLGGGREAFF.